This record concerns one T cell receptor beta chain sequence. Its antigen remains unknown. This specimen comes from a study of shared clonotypes between healthy human individuals. General observations from the study: Shared clonotypes across all four donors exceeded non-shared ones in generation probability. Estimated richness values were generally larger in naive subsets than in memory subsets. Inspection by rarefaction showed sorted-subset sequencing to be incomplete despite large depth.

Study processing details: ImmunoSEQ output held junction-only sequences without quality scores, so filtering differed. Clones were sequenced by immunoSEQ multiplex PCR, and TCRdb holds only the in-frame ones, with some missing. V and J calls and clone size are copied from that table; D and trimming were computed from the DNA. The sample records millions of clones, 93% being singletons. V lost 3 bases, J lost 1 base, and 10 bases stayed unmatched. This CDR3 spans 16 amino acids. Germline V gene lookup returns CDR1 SGHKS and CDR2 YYEKEE (reference sequence). Cells designated naive CD8 were CD45RO-negative and were positively selected for CCR7, with terminally differentiated effector memory CD45RA+ cells excluded.

The V gene is TRBV5-5, the J gene TRBJ2-7; 7 nucleotides match TRBD2. Sequencing was done on a sample of naive CD8+ T cells from PBMCs. The receptor was derived from a man between 18 and 29 years old in good health. Some clones in this sample may be carry-over from other donors' samples. The CDR3: CASSSGLADLSYEQYF. CDR3 DNA sequence: TGTGCCAGCAGCTCGGGCCTAGCGGACCTATCCTACGAGCAGTACTTC.